The TCR beta chain described here comes from a study of OX40 agonist ivuxolimab in advanced cancers. Across the whole study: The dose-escalation group included hepatocellular carcinoma, melanoma, renal cell carcinoma and head and neck cancer. From about 23 to 85 years was the age range, with a mean of approximately 63 years, and around 84% were male.

The protocol was immunoSEQ multiplex PCR, while the TCRdb copy is restricted to in-frame clones and leaves out a portion. The data show tens of thousands of clones, roughly 85% seen once. The V end was cut by 6 bases, the J end by 9 bases, with 23 bases between. CDR1 and CDR2 from the germline V gene are SQVTM and ANQGSEA. CDR3 size: 14 residues. Blood samples were obtained at baseline, cycle 4 day 1, and cycle 7 day 1. Turning to this clone: Its antigen is still unknown.

Study-wide results and caveats: Antigen specificity was not determined for the expanded peripheral T cells.

The V call is TRBV29-1, the J call TRBJ2-5; possible D gene TRBD1, 7 bases. This TCR derives from an adult with an advanced solid tumor such as melanoma, head and neck, liver or kidney cancer. The sample in question was CD4+ or CD8+ T cells sorted from blood, obtained in a trial of the OX40 agonist ivuxolimab. As DNA, the CDR3 is TGCAGCGTCGACAAGCAGGGGGGCGCTGGGGCCCAGTACTTC. It encodes CSVDKQGGAGAQYF.